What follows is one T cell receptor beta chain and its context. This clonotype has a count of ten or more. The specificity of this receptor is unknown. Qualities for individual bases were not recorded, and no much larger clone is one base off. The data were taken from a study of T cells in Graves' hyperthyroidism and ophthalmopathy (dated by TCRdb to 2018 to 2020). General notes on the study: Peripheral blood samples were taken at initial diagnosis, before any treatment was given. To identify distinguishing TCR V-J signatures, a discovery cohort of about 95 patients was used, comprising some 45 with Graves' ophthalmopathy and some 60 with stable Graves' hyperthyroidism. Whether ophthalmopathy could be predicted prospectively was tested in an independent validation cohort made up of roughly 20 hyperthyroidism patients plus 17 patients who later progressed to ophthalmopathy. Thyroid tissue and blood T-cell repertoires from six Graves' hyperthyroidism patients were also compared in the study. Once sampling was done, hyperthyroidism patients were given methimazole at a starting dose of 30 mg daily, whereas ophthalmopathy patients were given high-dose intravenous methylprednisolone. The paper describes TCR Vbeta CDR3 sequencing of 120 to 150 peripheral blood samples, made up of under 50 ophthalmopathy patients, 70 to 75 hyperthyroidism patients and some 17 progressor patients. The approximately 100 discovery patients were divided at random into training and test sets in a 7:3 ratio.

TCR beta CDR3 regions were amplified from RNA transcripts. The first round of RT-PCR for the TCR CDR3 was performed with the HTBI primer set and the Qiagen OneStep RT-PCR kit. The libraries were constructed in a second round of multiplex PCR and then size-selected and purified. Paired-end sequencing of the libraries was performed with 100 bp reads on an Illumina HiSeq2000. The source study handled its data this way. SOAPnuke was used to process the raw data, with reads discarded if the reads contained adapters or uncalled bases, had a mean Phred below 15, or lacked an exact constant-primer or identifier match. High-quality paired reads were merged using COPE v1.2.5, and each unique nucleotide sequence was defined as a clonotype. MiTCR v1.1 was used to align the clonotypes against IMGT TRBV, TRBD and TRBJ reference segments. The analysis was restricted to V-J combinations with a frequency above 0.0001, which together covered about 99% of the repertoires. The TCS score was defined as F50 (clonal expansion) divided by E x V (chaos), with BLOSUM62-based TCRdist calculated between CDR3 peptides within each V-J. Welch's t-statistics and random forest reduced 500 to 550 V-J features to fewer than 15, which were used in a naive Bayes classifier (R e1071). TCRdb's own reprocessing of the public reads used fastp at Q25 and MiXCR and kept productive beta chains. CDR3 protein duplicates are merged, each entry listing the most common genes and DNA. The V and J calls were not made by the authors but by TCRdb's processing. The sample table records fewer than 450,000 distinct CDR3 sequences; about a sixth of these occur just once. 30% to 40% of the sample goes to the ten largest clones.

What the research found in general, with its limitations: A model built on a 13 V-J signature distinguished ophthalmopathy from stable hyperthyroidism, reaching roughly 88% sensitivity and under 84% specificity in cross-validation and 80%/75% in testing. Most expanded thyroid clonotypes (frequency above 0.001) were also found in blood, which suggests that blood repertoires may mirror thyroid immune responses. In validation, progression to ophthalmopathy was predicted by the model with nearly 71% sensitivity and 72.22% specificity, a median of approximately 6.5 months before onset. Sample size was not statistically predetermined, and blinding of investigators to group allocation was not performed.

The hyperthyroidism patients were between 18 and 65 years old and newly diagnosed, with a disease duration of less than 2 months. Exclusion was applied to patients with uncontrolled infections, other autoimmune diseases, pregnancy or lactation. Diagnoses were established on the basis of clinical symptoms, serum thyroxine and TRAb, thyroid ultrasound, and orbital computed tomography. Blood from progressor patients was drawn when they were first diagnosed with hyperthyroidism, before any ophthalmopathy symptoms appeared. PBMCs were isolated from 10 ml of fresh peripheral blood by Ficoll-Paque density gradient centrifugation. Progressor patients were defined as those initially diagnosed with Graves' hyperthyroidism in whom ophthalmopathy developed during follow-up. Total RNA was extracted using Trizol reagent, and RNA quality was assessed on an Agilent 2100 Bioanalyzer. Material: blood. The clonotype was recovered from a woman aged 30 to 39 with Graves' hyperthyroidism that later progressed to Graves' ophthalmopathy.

The DNA sequence is as follows: TGTGCCAGCAGTACCCTACCAGGGGTCCTGATTTACTACGAGCAGTACTTC. It codes for CASSTLPGVLIYYEQYF. The chain is assembled from TRBV6-2 or TRBV6-3 and TRBJ2-7; the D gene is perhaps TRBD1, on 6 matching bases. The germline V gene sets CDR1 to MNHEY and CDR2 to SVGEGT. Cut back by 5 bases and 3 bases, the V and J ends lie 23 bases apart. Reading from cysteine to phenylalanine, the CDR3 counts 17 amino acids. Kept here is only the CDR3 DNA, which spans 51 bases and is read in frame from base 1.